This record looks at one T cell receptor beta chain sequence and its context. What antigen it recognizes has not been identified. Base qualities are not provided; no much larger clone lies one nucleotide away. CDR1 SGHNT and CDR2 YYREEE were looked up in the germline V gene (reference sequence). The junction shows trimming of 1 base on V and 8 bases on J, plus 15 bases between the germline ends. The CDR3, from cysteine to phenylalanine, totals 14 residues. Of all the DNA, just the CDR3 is kept, 42 bases in frame from base 1. Library preparation was by the immunoSEQ multiplex PCR assay. RNA was extracted from all samples and reverse transcribed into cDNA as template for TCR sequencing. SuperScript III was used to make first-strand cDNA, primed with a 2:1 mix of oligo-dT and random hexamers. A synthetic immune receptor repertoire was used to assess amplification bias, and residual bias was removed computationally. The study's own analysis went as follows. Raw reads were preprocessed for error removal, and CDR3 was defined according to IMGT conventions as running from the conserved cysteine to phenylalanine. Clonality was calculated as 1 minus Shannon entropy normalized by log2 of the number of productive unique TCRs. Whether scalp clones were CD4 or CD8 was inferred by matching scalp TCRbeta sequences against CD4 and CD8 repertoires sorted from blood. TCRdb retrieved this table from immuneACCESS and kept in-frame rearrangements only. Not all clones are present; in checked studies, unresolved V genes account for under half, and no reason is known for the remainder. V and J calls and clone size are as listed in that table; D and trimming were resolved from the DNA. For this sample there are about 190,000 clones; approximately 60% appear just once. The ten largest account for approximately 0.69% of the sample.

This record belongs to a study of CD8+ T cells in alopecia areata (dated by TCRdb to the late 2010s). Turning to the overall study: The treated patients took part in an open-label pilot trial in which moderate-to-severe alopecia areata was treated with oral tofacitinib at 5 to 10 mg twice daily. Patients received tofacitinib for 6 to 18 months and were then followed off drug for 6 months to check for delayed response and recurrence. In treated patients, disease severity was measured using the SALT score, which gives the percentage of scalp surface area affected. High-throughput TCRbeta sequencing was used to examine T cell clonal expansion in alopecia areata in both the C3H/HeJ mouse model and human patients. In humans, TCRbeta sequencing was performed on scalp tissue and on sorted CD4+ and CD8+ peripheral blood T cells from healthy controls and from patients with patchy or totalis/universalis alopecia areata. Biopsies were taken from tofacitinib-treated patients at baseline and at 4 and 24 weeks of treatment, and a later scalp biopsy was taken in several of the tofacitinib-treated patients. Scalp clonality was compared across normal scalp (n=4), patchy alopecia areata scalp (n=8), and alopecia totalis/universalis scalp (n=8). The RNA source kit depended on sample type: the PAXgene miRNA kit for fixed scalp, the miRNeasy kit for PBMCs, and the RNeasy kit for mouse skin. Amplification of TCRbeta CDR3 regions was done by immunoSEQ multiplex PCR using 35 Vbeta forward primers and 13 Jbeta reverse primers. General findings and caveats noted by the study authors: Many expanded lesional clones persisted in scalp and blood during tofacitinib treatment, which may partly explain relapse after stopping treatment. Shared TCR sequences between patients were less evident than in mice, which may be partly attributable to HLA diversity in the patient population. Higher clonality and more expanded CD8+ clones were observed in lesional scalp than in normal scalp, particularly in alopecia totalis/universalis, a finding suggestive of antigenic drive. Because the treated cohort was small and had only one nonresponder, larger studies are needed to examine links between baseline CD8+ expansion and response. Tofacitinib significantly lowered scalp clonality and the number of expanded CD8+ clones among the top 100 scalp clones. Resident alphabeta T cells in normal human skin are also sequenced, complicating scalp TCR repertoire analysis, unlike mouse skin dominated by gammadelta T cells.

The sample's time point, from its label and the paper: approximately 4 weeks on oral tofacitinib. The treatment or condition label for this specimen denotes: oral pan-JAK inhibitor, 5-10 mg twice daily. From alopecia areata patients, peripheral blood was collected along with lesional scalp punch biopsies. PBMCs were isolated by density centrifugation and stained for CD3, CD4 and CD8, and CD4+ and CD8+ T cells were sorted on a FACSAria. The source was CD4+ T cells sorted from blood, collected at week 4, from a patient treated with tofacitinib. This TCR was recovered from a human donor with alopecia areata. The V and J genes are TRBV5-4 and TRBJ1-2, with the D gene not confidently named. Here the CDR3 is given as CASSLNDPLRGYTF. The DNA sequence follows: TGTGCCAGCAGCTTGAACGATCCCTTGCGGGGCTACACCTTC.